The source of this T cell receptor (beta chain) is a study of T cells in Graves' hyperthyroidism and ophthalmopathy. V gave up 4 bases and J gave up 4 bases, with 13 bases separating them. The germline gives CDR1 LNHDA, CDR2 SQIVND (reference sequence). The CDR3 length is 14 residues. Study conclusions and caveats: Most thyroid clonotypes expanded above 0.001 appeared in blood too. Researchers report that a 13 V-J model separated ophthalmopathy from stable hyperthyroidism.

Patients with uncontrolled infections, other autoimmune diseases, pregnancy or lactation were excluded. Diagnoses used clinical symptoms, serum thyroxine and TRAb, thyroid ultrasound and orbital computed tomography. Authors of the study amplified TCR beta CDR3 regions from RNA transcripts. The HTBI primer set was used in a first-round RT-PCR of the TCR CDR3. TCRdb itself ran the multiplex PCR reads through MiXCR, one entry per CDR3 protein. The sample lists 600,000 to 700,000 distinct CDR3 sequences, 40% to 55% occurring once. On this clonotype: What it binds is not known.

Source material: peripheral blood or thyroid tissue (not recorded which). The J gene is TRBJ1-1, the V gene TRBV19; no definite D call. The clonotype was recovered from an adult man with Graves' disease, either hyperthyroidism or ophthalmopathy (not recorded which). The CDR3 coding sequence is TGTGCCAGTAGTACCCGGGGAGCAGGCACTGAAGCTTTCTTT. It codes for CASSTRGAGTEAFF.